The clone carrying this TCR beta chain was seen repeatedly, ten times or more. The antigen is undetermined. Library preparation for TCR beta used quantitative 5'-RACE with molecular barcodes. One entry per CDR3 protein, called by TCRdb with MiXCR from the 5' RACE reads. The data hold 39,000 or so distinct CDR3 sequences, with 2.5% to 3.5% observed a single time. The sample belongs to a study of CD8 T cells in ankylosing spondylitis. Overall study results and limits: One TCR beta motif, made up of about 8 highly homologous variants, appeared characteristic of ankylosing spondylitis blood. Disease-linked clones proved CD8+ and comparatively uncommon in peripheral blood. There was reportedly significant enrichment of clones that were disease-linked in matched ankylosing spondylitis synovial fluid.

The CDR3 is 17 residues long. Per germline, CDR1 SGDLS and CDR2 YYNGEE. Trimming removed 0 bases from V and 7 bases from J; junction bases left unmatched: 9. This sequence was found in a male donor with ankylosing spondylitis or in good health (not recorded which). This sequence joins TRBV9 and TRBJ2-2; the match to TRBD2 covers 10 bases. Material for sequencing was blood, either unsorted or a sorted T cell fraction (not recorded which). The CDR3 region has the DNA TGTGCCAGCAGCGTAGGAGGGGCTAGCGGGAGCCACGGGGAGCTGTTTTTT. Its translation is CASSVGGASGSHGELFF.